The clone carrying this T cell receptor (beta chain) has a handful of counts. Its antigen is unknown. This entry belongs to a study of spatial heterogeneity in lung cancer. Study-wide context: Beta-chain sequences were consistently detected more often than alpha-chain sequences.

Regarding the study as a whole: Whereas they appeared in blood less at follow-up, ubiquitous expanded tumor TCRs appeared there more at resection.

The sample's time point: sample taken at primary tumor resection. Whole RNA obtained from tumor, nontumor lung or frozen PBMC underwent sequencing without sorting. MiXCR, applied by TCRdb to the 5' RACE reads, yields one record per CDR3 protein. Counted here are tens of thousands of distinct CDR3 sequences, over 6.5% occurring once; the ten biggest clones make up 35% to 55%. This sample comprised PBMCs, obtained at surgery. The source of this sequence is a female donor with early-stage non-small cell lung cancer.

This CDR3 is CASTRQVFPYEQYF. The CDR3, as DNA: TGTGCCAGCACCAGACAGGTCTTTCCCTACGAGCAGTACTTC. The rearrangement uses TRBV6-1 and TRBJ2-7, with a weak D call TRBD1 (6 bases). The length of the CDR3 is 14 residues. Germline CDR1 is MNHNS and CDR2 is SASEGT. The V end was cut by 7 bases, the J end by 2 bases, with 15 bases between.